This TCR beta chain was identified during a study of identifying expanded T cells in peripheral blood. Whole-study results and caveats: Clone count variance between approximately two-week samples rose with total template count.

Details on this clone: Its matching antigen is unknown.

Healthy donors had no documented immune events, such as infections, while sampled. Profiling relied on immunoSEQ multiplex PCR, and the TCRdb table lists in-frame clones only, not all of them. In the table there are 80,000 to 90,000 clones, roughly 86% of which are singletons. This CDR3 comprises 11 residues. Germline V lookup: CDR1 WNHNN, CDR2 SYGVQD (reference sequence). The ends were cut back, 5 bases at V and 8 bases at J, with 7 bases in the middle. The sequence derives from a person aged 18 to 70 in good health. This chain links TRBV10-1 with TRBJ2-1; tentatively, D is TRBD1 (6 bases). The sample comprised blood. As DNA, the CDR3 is TGCGCCAGCAGTCAGGGGTATGAGCAGTTCTTC. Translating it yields CASSQGYEQFF.